The 28 T cell receptor beta chains given below trace back to one sample, sequenced in a study of CD8 T cells in Susac syndrome. An input of about 0.5 to 1 ug of RNA was subjected to reverse transcription using random hexamers. TCRdb re-analysed the immunoSEQ multiplex PCR reads in MiXCR, keeping a single row per CDR3 protein. The sample includes about 160,000 distinct CDR3 sequences, about 96% of them seen just once. The sequencing sample was made of CD4+ T cells from PBMCs. Source of these receptors: a human donor with Susac syndrome.

The chain is built from TRBV18 and TRBJ2-2; either TRBD1 or TRBD2 may supply D (5 bases each). Germline V gene data show CDR1 as KGHSH and CDR2 as LQKENI. This CDR3 is built from 16 residues. The V and J ends lost 2 bases and 4 bases respectively, with 14 bases between them. The CDR3 loop reads CASSPFPGTATGELFF. The CDR3 DNA sequence: TGTGCCAGCTCACCATTCCCCGGGACGGCCACCGGGGAGCTGTTTTTT.

The chain combines TRBV15 with TRBJ2-5; 8 bases map to TRBD2. The CDR3 consists of 15 residues. Germline CDR1 and CDR2: LNHNV and YYDKDF (reference sequence). The trim removed 3 bases at V and 7 bases at J, leaving 10 bases unmatched. CDR3 protein: CATSRRSGGAGTQYF. The CDR3 region has the DNA TGTGCCACCAGCAGGCGAAGCGGGGGTGCTGGGACCCAGTACTTC.

Written as DNA, the CDR3 is TGTGCCAGCTCCGGGGGACTTGAATATGGCTACACCTTC. Its translation: CASSGGLEYGYTF. The rearrangement joins TRBV18 to TRBJ1-2, with D possibly matching TRBD1 (5 bases). CDR1 KGHSH and CDR2 LQKENI come from the germline V gene. The V end was cut by 6 bases, the J end by 5 bases, with 13 bases between. The CDR3 sequence is 13 residues long.

This clonotype was detected only once. This chain connects TRBV19 to TRBJ2-6, with D unclear. The CDR3 is 16 residues long. Germline CDR1 and CDR2: LNHDA and SQIVND (reference sequence). V gave up 5 bases and J gave up 0 bases, with 11 bases separating them. The chain's CDR3 is CASSLPKGSGANVLTF. In nucleotides, the CDR3 is TGTGCCAGTAGTCTTCCGAAGGGCTCTGGGGCCAACGTCCTGACTTTC.

This rearrangement joins TRBV3-1 to TRBJ1-3; 11 bases fit TRBD1. Germline-derived CDR1 and CDR2 are LGHDT and YNNKEL (reference sequence). There are 16 residues in the CDR3. Unmatched junction bases numbered 2, after V lost 0 bases and J lost 4 bases. The CDR3 is CASSQDGTGGGNTIYF. CDR3 DNA: TGTGCCAGCAGCCAAGACGGGACAGGGGGAGGAAACACCATATATTTT.

This clonotype was seen just once. The chain couples TRBV5-1 to TRBJ1-2; D call uncertain. Between the trimmed V and J ends, which lost 0 bases and 2 bases, there was a span of 14 bases. The germline gives CDR1 SGHRS, CDR2 YFSETQ. The CDR3 spans 16 residues. CDR3 region: CASSLDSGISNYGYTF. As DNA, the CDR3 is TGCGCCAGCAGCTTGGATTCGGGGATCTCAAACTATGGCTACACCTTC.

The gene calls are TRBV18 and TRBJ1-4; possibly TRBD1 for D (6 bases). Per the germline V gene, CDR1 is KGHSH and CDR2 is LQKENI. Trimming left V 3 bases short and J 5 bases short, with 13 bases between. The CDR3 sequence is 15 residues long. CDR3 loop: CASSPRDTGNEKLFF. DNA of the CDR3: TGTGCCAGCTCACCCCGGGACACGGGAAATGAAAAACTGTTTTTT.

The V call is TRBV19, the J call TRBJ2-4; D is uncertain. This CDR3 spans 12 amino acids. Germline V gene sequence: CDR1 LNHDA, CDR2 SQIVND (reference sequence). Between the trimmed V and J ends, which lost 0 bases and 7 bases, there was a span of 4 bases. The CDR3 DNA sequence: TGTGCCAGTAGTATAGAGCGTAACATTCAGTACTTC. Residues: CASSIERNIQYF.

The genes are TRBV27 and TRBJ2-5; tentatively, D is TRBD1 (6 bases). Trimming pared 6 bases from V and 5 bases from J, leaving 19 bases between. The length of the CDR3 is 15 residues. Germline loops: CDR1 MNHEY, CDR2 SMNVEV (reference sequence). As DNA, the CDR3 is TGTGCCAGCAGCCGTGGGGCAGGGGATATCGAGACCCAGTACTTC. Protein: CASSRGAGDIETQYF.

The gene calls are TRBV4-3 and TRBJ2-5; D tentatively fits TRBD1 or TRBD2 (5 bases each). The CDR3 has 14 amino acids. Trimming left V 0 bases short and J 7 bases short, with 12 bases between. Germline V gene data show CDR1 as LGHNA and CDR2 as YSLEER. The CDR3 DNA sequence: TGCGCCAGCAGCCAAGAGTTGGGACCTGTGACCCAGTACTTC. Translating gives CASSQELGPVTQYF.

This chain links TRBV12-3 or TRBV12-4 with TRBJ2-5; D possibly corresponds to TRBD2 (6 bases). V lost 4 bases to trimming and J lost 5 bases, with 14 bases between them. This CDR3 contains 14 residues. In DNA, the CDR3 is TGTGCCAGCAGTTCTAGTCCAGGAGGGGAGACCCAGTACTTC. Amino acids: CASSSSPGGETQYF.

V and J are TRBV7-8 and TRBJ1-5; D remains unclear. Trimming took 5 bases from V and 2 from J, leaving 10 bases between them. The CDR3 sequence is 14 residues long. Germline-derived CDR1 and CDR2 are SGHVS and FQNEAQ. The CDR3 protein is CASSPRGRNQPQHF. The CDR3 nucleotides are TGTGCCAGCAGCCCTAGAGGTCGCAATCAGCCCCAGCATTTT.

As DNA, the CDR3 is TGTGCCAGCAGCCAAGTTTTAGGGCCCACCTACGAGCAGTACTTC. This codes for CASSQVLGPTYEQYF. The V call is TRBV3-1, the J call TRBJ2-7; unclear D gene. Germline values: CDR1 LGHDT, CDR2 YNNKEL (reference sequence). CDR3 length equals 15 residues. Trimming removed 1 base from V and 2 bases from J, with 12 bases in between.

The V gene is TRBV12-3 or TRBV12-4, the J gene TRBJ1-3; D is unresolved. With 6 bases removed from V and 7 bases from J, the gap between germline ends came to 16 bases. The CDR3 loop spans 14 amino acids. CDR3 in amino acids: CASRAAPLGNTIYF. For the CDR3, the DNA is TGTGCCAGCAGGGCAGCTCCTCTTGGGAACACCATATATTTT.

This chain uses TRBV29-1 with TRBJ1-3, with D possibly being TRBD1 (6 bases). V was pared by 5 bases and J by 0 bases, with 11 bases between. The CDR3 is 14 amino acids. CDR1 and CDR2 (germline): SQVTM, ANQGSEA. Here the CDR3 DNA reads TGCAGCGTTAGACAGGCGCACTCTGGAAACACCATATATTTT. This sequence encodes CSVRQAHSGNTIYF. The full variable domain, completed using reference TRBV29-1 and TRBJ1-3, is SAVISQKPSRDICQRGTSLTIQCQVDSQVTMMFWYRQQPGQSLTLIATANQGSEATYESGFVIDKFPISRPNLTFSTLTVSNMSPEDSSIYLCSVRQAHSGNTIYFGEGSWLTVV.

The chain carries TRBV6-5 and TRBJ1-1; D remains unclear. Per germline, CDR1 MNHEY and CDR2 SVGAGI. CDR3 length equals 15 residues. V gave up 4 bases and J gave up 4 bases, with 16 bases separating them. The CDR3 coding sequence is TGTGCCAGCAGTTCTAGCGGAGGTTGGGTCACTGAAGCTTTCTTT. Its protein product is CASSSSGGWVTEAFF.

The count of this clonotype is one. The gene calls are TRBV7-9 and TRBJ2-4; D uncertain. The V and J ends lost 3 bases and 7 bases respectively, with 10 bases between them. This CDR3 has 13 amino acids. CDR1 and CDR2 from the germline V gene are SEHNR and FQNEAQ (reference sequence). CDR3: CASSFLDQNIQYF. Written as DNA, the CDR3 is TGTGCCAGCAGCTTCTTGGACCAGAACATTCAGTACTTC.

This clonotype showed up just a few times. The J gene is TRBJ2-5, the V gene TRBV9; D unresolved. V dropped 0 bases and J dropped 1 base, with 4 bases sitting between them. CDR3 length equals 13 residues. Germline CDR1 SGDLS, CDR2 YYNGEE. CDR3 in amino acids: CASSVGTQETQYF. The CDR3 coding sequence is TGTGCCAGCAGCGTAGGTACCCAAGAGACCCAGTACTTC.

This chain uses TRBV5-1 with TRBJ2-5, with D possibly being TRBD1 (5 bases). The CDR3 extends over 14 amino acids. The germline gives CDR1 SGHRS, CDR2 YFSETQ. The V end was cut by 0 bases, the J end by 5 bases, with 11 bases between. CDR3: CASSLGRQRETQYF. The CDR3 DNA is TGCGCCAGCAGCTTGGGCCGACAGAGGGAGACCCAGTACTTC.

CDR3 in DNA: TGTGCCAGCAGTGGTCCGGGACAGCGGGAGACCCAGTACTTC. Encoded protein: CASSGPGQRETQYF. The chain is built from TRBV9 and TRBJ2-5; TRBD1 matches 7 bases. From germline, CDR1 is SGDLS and CDR2 YYNGEE. V lost 5 bases, J lost 5 bases, and 9 bases stayed unmatched. The CDR3 length is 14 residues. The variable domain in full, completed from reference TRBV9 and TRBJ2-5, reads DSGVTQTPKHLITATGQRVTLRCSPRSGDLSVYWYQQSLDQGLQFLIQYYNGEERAKGNILERFSAQQFPDLHSELNLSSLELGDSALYFCASSGPGQRETQYFGPGTRLLVL.

CDR3 amino acids: CASRRREEETQYF. The CDR3 nucleotides are TGTGCCAGCAGGAGGCGGGAGGAAGAGACCCAGTACTTC. The chain has TRBV2 and TRBJ2-5, with 8 bases that match TRBD2. CDR3 length: 13 amino acids. V shed 6 bases, J shed 3 bases, and the junction held 3 bases outside the gene matches. Germline CDR1 and CDR2: SNHLY and FYNNEI.

This clonotype was counted a few times. V usage is TRBV20-1 and J usage is TRBJ2-1; 14 positions agree with TRBD2. Germline V gene sequence: CDR1 DFQATT, CDR2 SNEGSKA (reference sequence). V lost 5 bases to trimming and J lost 8 bases; unmatched junction nucleotides: 5. This CDR3 region has 14 residues. The CDR3 spells CSALTSGRADEQFF. CDR3 in DNA: TGCAGTGCTTTGACTAGCGGGAGGGCCGATGAGCAGTTCTTC.

The chain couples TRBV9 to TRBJ2-5; perhaps TRBD1 as D (5 bases). Trimming shortened V by 0 bases and J by 5 bases, and 5 bases separated the two germline ends. CDR1 SGDLS and CDR2 YYNGEE come from the germline V gene. This CDR3 contains 12 residues. In nucleotides, the CDR3 is TGTGCCAGCAGCGTAGAGGGGGAGACCCAGTACTTC. This encodes CASSVEGETQYF. Supplemented by reference TRBV9 and TRBJ2-5, the full variable domain reads DSGVTQTPKHLITATGQRVTLRCSPRSGDLSVYWYQQSLDQGLQFLIQYYNGEERAKGNILERFSAQQFPDLHSELNLSSLELGDSALYFCASSVEGETQYFGPGTRLLVL.

The rearrangement links TRBV9 to TRBJ2-7; D ambiguous. Germline loops: CDR1 SGDLS, CDR2 YYNGEE. V dropped 0 bases and J dropped 3 bases, with 10 bases sitting between them. The CDR3 totals 14 residues. This chain's CDR3 is CASSVGIGGYEQYF. In DNA, the CDR3 is TGTGCCAGCAGCGTAGGTATCGGCGGCTACGAGCAGTACTTC.

V gene TRBV30 combines with J gene TRBJ2-6, with 7 positions matching TRBD1. Trimming removed 5 bases from V and 0 bases from J; junction bases left unmatched: 13. This CDR3 spans 18 amino acids. Germline V lookup: CDR1 GTSNPN, CDR2 SVGIG (reference sequence). The CDR3 coding sequence is TGTGCCTGGTCGGTCGGAACAGGGGCTAGCTCTGGGGCCAACGTCCTGACTTTC. It translates to CAWSVGTGASSGANVLTF. Drawing the rest from reference TRBV30 and TRBJ2-6, the complete variable domain is SQTIHQWPATLVQPVGSPLSLECTVEGTSNPNLYWYRQAAGRGLQLLFYSVGIGQISSEVPQNLSASRPQDRQFILSSKKLLLSDSGFYLCAWSVGTGASSGANVLTFGAGSRLTVL.

The chain joins TRBV4-3 to TRBJ1-6, with 10 bases identical to TRBD1. The V segment lost 0 bases and the J segment 8 bases; nucleotides outside the gene matches: 7. Per germline, CDR1 LGHNA and CDR2 YSLEER. The CDR3 is 17 residues long. For the CDR3, the DNA is TGCGCCAGCAGCCAAGAACTCCATGGGACAGGGGATTCACCCCTCCACTTT. Translating gives CASSQELHGTGDSPLHF.

V and J are TRBV12-3 or TRBV12-4 and TRBJ2-1; 10 bases are shared with TRBD2. J gave up 10 bases and V 6 bases, and 15 bases lay outside the gene matches. This CDR3 comprises 16 residues. Here the CDR3 reads CASSSSASGGHGEQFF. CDR3 DNA sequence: TGTGCCAGCAGCTCCAGCGCTAGCGGGGGCCACGGAGAGCAGTTCTTC.

This chain connects TRBV7-3 to TRBJ2-2, with TRBD1 matching 8 bases. With V trimmed by 5 bases and J by 5 bases, 13 bases remained unmatched. Germline V lookup: CDR1 SGHTA, CDR2 FQGTGA. The CDR3 loop spans 17 amino acids. The CDR3 nucleotides read TGTGCCAGCAGCCCGCACGGACAGGGAGTACGAACCGGGGAGCTGTTTTTT. As protein: CASSPHGQGVRTGELFF.